A selection of T cell receptor beta chains follows, all from one sample in a study of shared clonotypes between healthy human individuals. Clones were read by immunoSEQ multiplex PCR, and TCRdb kept only the in-frame ones, dropping some. In the table there are hundreds of thousands of clones, 74% of which are singletons. Sequencing was carried out using memory CD4+ T cells sorted from blood. The receptors stem from a woman aged 25 to 39 in good health. Each CDR3 is given with its conserved first and last residue. D genes are given only for firm matches. Clone size appears in some rows only: once, few, many, or a class for an expanded clone.

v_gene	j_gene	abundance	d_gene	CDR3aa	CDR3nt
TRBV2	TRBJ1-2	NA	NA	CALPDPAGLNYGYTF	TGTGCCCTACCGGACCCCGCAGGGCTAAACTATGGCTACACCTTC
TRBV11-2	TRBJ2-3	NA	TRBD1	CASRGWQGALDTQYF	TGTGCCAGCAGAGGGTGGCAGGGGGCTTTAGATACGCAGTATTTT
TRBV10-2	TRBJ1-5	few	NA	CASSEAGDKPQHF	TGCGCCAGCAGTGAGGCGGGGGATAAGCCCCAGCATTTT
TRBV6-1	TRBJ1-3	NA	NA	CASTWGAVGNTIYF	TGTGCCAGCACCTGGGGGGCTGTCGGAAACACCATATATTTT
TRBV27	TRBJ1-1	once	NA	CASRHDVGMEAFF	TGTGCCAGCAGACATGATGTAGGGATGGAAGCTTTCTTT
TRBV28	TRBJ1-1	NA	TRBD1	CASSLPSGQGSAEAFF	TGTGCCAGCAGTTTACCGTCCGGACAGGGATCGGCTGAAGCTTTCTTT
TRBV19	TRBJ2-1	NA	TRBD2	CASSTIAGTDNEQFF	TGTGCCAGTAGTACAATAGCGGGAACCGACAATGAGCAGTTCTTC
TRBV7-7	TRBJ2-2	many	NA	CASSPRRTGELFF	TGTGCCAGCAGCCCTAGGCGGACCGGGGAGCTGTTTTTT
TRBV6-5	TRBJ2-5	NA	TRBD1	CASSYSGTGVPQYF	TGTGCCAGCAGTTATTCCGGGACAGGGGTGCCCCAGTACTTC
TRBV5-4	TRBJ2-1	NA	NA	CASGAGGWDEQFF	TGTGCCAGCGGGGCCGGAGGGTGGGATGAGCAGTTCTTC
TRBV5-1	TRBJ1-1	NA	NA	CASSLGVTGMNTEAFF	TGCGCCAGCAGCTTGGGGGTGACAGGTATGAACACTGAAGCTTTCTTT
TRBV5-1	TRBJ2-7	NA	TRBD2	CASSLGPSGSYEQYF	TGCGCCAGCAGCTTGGGGCCTAGCGGGAGTTACGAGCAGTACTTC
TRBV28	TRBJ2-6	NA	NA	CASSPTLGSGANVLTF	TGTGCCAGCAGCCCCACCTTGGGCTCTGGGGCCAACGTCCTGACTTTC
TRBV7-6	TRBJ2-6	few	NA	CASSLRQISGANVLTF	TGTGCCAGCAGCTTAAGACAAATCTCTGGGGCCAACGTCCTGACTTTC
TRBV6-1	TRBJ2-3	once	TRBD2	CASRLAGGVTDTQYF	TGTGCCAGCAGACTAGCGGGAGGGGTCACAGATACGCAGTATTTT
TRBV4-2	TRBJ2-7	NA	TRBD2	CASSRSTSGSYEQYF	TGTGCCAGCAGCCGGAGCACTAGCGGGTCATACGAGCAGTACTTC
TRBV7-2	TRBJ2-3	NA	TRBD2	CASSSSPASGNTDTQYF	TGTGCCAGCAGCTCGAGCCCGGCTAGCGGGAACACAGATACGCAGTATTTT
TRBV21-1	TRBJ1-1	NA	NA	CASSKVGRLRVAFF	TGTGCCAGCAGCAAAGTAGGGCGCCTTCGGGTAGCTTTCTTT
TRBV28	TRBJ2-1	few	TRBD2	CASLLAGVSEQFF	TGTGCCAGTCTTTTAGCGGGAGTCAGTGAGCAGTTCTTC
TRBV30	TRBJ2-7	NA	TRBD2	CAWRLAGGTYEQYF	TGTGCCTGGAGATTAGCGGGAGGGACCTACGAGCAGTACTTC
TRBV4-1	TRBJ2-7	few	TRBD2	CASSQGGGRLYEQYF	TGCGCCAGCAGCCAAGGGGGCGGGAGGCTGTACGAGCAGTACTTC
TRBV25-1	TRBJ2-3	once	NA	CASSASMLDTQYF	TGTGCCAGCAGTGCCTCAATGTTGGATACGCAGTATTTT
TRBV4-2	TRBJ1-5	NA	NA	CASSPGAGPGQPQHF	TGTGCCAGCAGCCCCGGAGCAGGGCCGGGTCAGCCCCAGCATTTT
TRBV28	TRBJ2-7	NA	NA	CASSTLGYEQYF	TGTGCCAGCTCTACTTTGGGGTACGAGCAGTACTTC
TRBV28	TRBJ2-1	NA	TRBD2	CASSLIAGAYNEQFF	TGTGCCAGCAGTTTAATAGCGGGAGCCTACAATGAGCAGTTCTTC
TRBV6-1	TRBJ2-1	NA	TRBD2	CASSAIAGEYYEQFF	TGTGCCAGCAGTGCCATAGCGGGCGAATACTATGAGCAGTTCTTC
TRBV5-6	TRBJ2-7	many	TRBD2	CASSSLGGTSGSISYEQYF	TGTGCCAGCAGCTCCCTCGGGGGGACTAGCGGGAGTATTTCCTACGAGCAGTACTTC
TRBV20-1	TRBJ2-7	NA	NA	CSATAAYEQYF	TGCAGTGCGACGGCCGCGTACGAGCAGTACTTC
TRBV5-6	TRBJ2-1	NA	NA	CASTRASEIYNEQFF	TGTGCCAGCACCCGGGCTAGCGAAATATACAATGAGCAGTTCTTC
TRBV19	TRBJ2-7	NA	NA	CASSPRQAHTYEQYF	TGTGCCAGTAGTCCCCGACAGGCGCACACCTACGAGCAGTACTTC
TRBV4-1	TRBJ1-1	NA	NA	CASSQIQGTGRAFF	TGCGCCAGCAGCCAGATCCAGGGGACGGGAAGAGCTTTCTTT
TRBV5-8	TRBJ2-7	NA	TRBD1	CASSLTGVGEQYF	TGTGCCAGCAGCTTGACAGGGGTGGGGGAGCAGTACTTC
TRBV15	TRBJ1-1	few	NA	CATSSNSLQAFF	TGTGCCACCAGCAGTAATTCCCTTCAAGCTTTCTTT
TRBV7-8	TRBJ2-5	NA	NA	CASSLRIQETQYF	TGTGCCAGCTCCCTTCGAATCCAAGAGACCCAGTACTTC
TRBV5-1	TRBJ2-3	NA	TRBD2	CASSLVPGGGTDTQYF	TGCGCCAGCAGCTTGGTTCCGGGAGGGGGCACAGATACGCAGTATTTT
TRBV7-2	TRBJ2-3	few	TRBD2	CASSVRLAESDTQYF	TGTGCCAGCAGCGTGAGACTAGCGGAATCAGATACGCAGTATTTT
TRBV29-1	TRBJ1-2	NA	TRBD1	CSVDPGQGREVNYGYTF	TGCAGCGTTGACCCTGGACAGGGGAGGGAGGTCAACTATGGCTACACCTTC